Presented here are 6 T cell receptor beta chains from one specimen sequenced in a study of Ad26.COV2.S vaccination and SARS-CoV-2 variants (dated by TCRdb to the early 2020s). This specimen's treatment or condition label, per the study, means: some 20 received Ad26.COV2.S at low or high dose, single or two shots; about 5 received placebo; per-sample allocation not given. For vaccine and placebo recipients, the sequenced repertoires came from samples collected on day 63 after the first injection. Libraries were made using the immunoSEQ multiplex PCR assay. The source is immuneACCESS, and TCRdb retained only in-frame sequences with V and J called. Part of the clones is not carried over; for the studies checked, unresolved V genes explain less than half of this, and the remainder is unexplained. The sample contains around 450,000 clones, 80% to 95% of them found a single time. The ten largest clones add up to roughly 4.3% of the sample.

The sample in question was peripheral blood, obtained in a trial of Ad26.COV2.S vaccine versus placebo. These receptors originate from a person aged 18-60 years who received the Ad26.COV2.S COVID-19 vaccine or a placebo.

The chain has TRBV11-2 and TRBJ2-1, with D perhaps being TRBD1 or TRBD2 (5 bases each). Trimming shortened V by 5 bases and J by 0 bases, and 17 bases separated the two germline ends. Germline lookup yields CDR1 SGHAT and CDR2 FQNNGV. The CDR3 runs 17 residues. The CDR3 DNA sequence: TGTGCCAGCAGCCCTGGCCCGGGGCAGGCCTCCTACAATGAGCAGTTCTTC. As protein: CASSPGPGQASYNEQFF.

In DNA, the CDR3 is TGTGCCAGCAGCCGTTGGCGGGAGAGGTTCCACGAGCAGTACTTC. Protein sequence: CASSRWRERFHEQYF. The rearrangement links TRBV27 to TRBJ2-7; 7 nucleotides line up with TRBD2. Per the germline V gene, CDR1 is MNHEY and CDR2 is SMNVEV (reference sequence). The trim removed 6 bases at V and 5 bases at J, leaving 13 bases unmatched. This CDR3 comprises 15 residues.

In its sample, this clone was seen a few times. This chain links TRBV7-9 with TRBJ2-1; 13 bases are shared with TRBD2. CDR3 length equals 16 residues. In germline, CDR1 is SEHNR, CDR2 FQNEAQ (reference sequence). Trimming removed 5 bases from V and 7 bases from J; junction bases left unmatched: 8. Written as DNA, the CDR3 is TGTGCCAGCAGCCGGACTAGCGGGAGAAGGCGGAATGAGCAGTTCTTC. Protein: CASSRTSGRRRNEQFF.

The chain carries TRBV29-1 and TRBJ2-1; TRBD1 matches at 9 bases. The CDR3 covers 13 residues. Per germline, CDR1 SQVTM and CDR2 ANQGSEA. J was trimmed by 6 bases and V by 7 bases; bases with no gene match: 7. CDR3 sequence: CSEDRGSGNEQFF. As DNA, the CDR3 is TGCAGCGAAGACAGGGGGTCTGGCAATGAGCAGTTCTTC.

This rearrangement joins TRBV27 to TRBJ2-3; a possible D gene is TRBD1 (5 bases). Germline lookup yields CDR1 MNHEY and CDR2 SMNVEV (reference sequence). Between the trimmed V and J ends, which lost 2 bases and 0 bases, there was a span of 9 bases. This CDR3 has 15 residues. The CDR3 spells CASSLVGQSTDTQYF. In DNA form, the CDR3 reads TGTGCCAGCAGTTTAGTTGGACAAAGCACAGATACGCAGTATTTT.

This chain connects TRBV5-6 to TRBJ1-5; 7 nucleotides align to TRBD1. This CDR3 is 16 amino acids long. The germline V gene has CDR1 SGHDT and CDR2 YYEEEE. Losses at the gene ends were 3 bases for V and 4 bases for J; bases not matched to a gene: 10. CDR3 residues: CASSSYRGRENQPQHF. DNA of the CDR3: TGTGCCAGCAGCTCCTACAGGGGAAGGGAGAATCAGCCCCAGCATTTT.